The sequence of this T cell receptor (beta chain) was determined in a study of a mutant IDH1 vaccine in newly diagnosed glioma. Overall study: There were eight vaccinations for patients, given in weeks 1, 3, 5, 7, 11, 15, 19 and 23. Vaccines were begun 4-6 weeks after radiotherapy alone, or with temozolomide cycles. Previous treatment comprised radiotherapy, temozolomide, or both, mostly both. Findings of the study overall: Pseudoprogression appeared independent of alterations in top peripheral clonotypes.

Method: immunoSEQ multiplex PCR; TCRdb's copy keeps in-frame clones and lacks some. In the table there are under 95,000 clones, roughly 91% of which are singletons. Time point in this sample: week 5, during vaccination. In every dose of vaccine, 300 ug of mutant IDH1 20-mer peptide was given alongside topical imiquimod. About this clone: Antigen specificity is unknown.

The CDR3 loop spans 14 amino acids. Germline assignment: CDR1 MNHEY and CDR2 SVGAGI. Deletions cut 5 bases from V and 5 bases from J, with 13 bases between. The chain carries TRBV6-5 and TRBJ2-1; D possibly corresponds to TRBD2 (6 bases). Sequencing used PBMCs, obtained from a glioma patient whose treatment included an IDH1 peptide vaccine. This sequence was found in a woman aged 45-65 years with glioma. The CDR3 DNA reads TGTGCCAGCAGTCCCCGAGGCGGGAACAATGAGCAGTTCTTC. Its translation: CASSPRGGNNEQFF.